These 22 T cell receptor beta chains came from one sample sequenced in a study of shared clonotypes between healthy human individuals. Measured with immunoSEQ multiplex PCR; TCRdb has only the in-frame clones, and not every one. Of about 2.4 million clones in the sample, 80% to 95% were seen once. Sequencing input: naive CD4+ T cells from PBMCs. Documented subset: CD45RA+ positively selected. These receptors all come from a man between 18 and 29 years old in good health. Some clones in this sample may be carry-over from other donors' samples.

J is TRBJ1-6 and V is TRBV28; 7 bases fit TRBD1. The J segment lost 4 bases and the V segment lost 4 bases, leaving 7 bases of the junction unmatched. The CDR3 totals 16 residues. From germline, CDR1 is MDHEN and CDR2 SYDVKM. The CDR3 DNA is TGTGCCAGCAGTTCGGGACAGTTGGGATATAATTCACCCCTCCACTTT. Protein sequence: CASSSGQLGYNSPLHF.

This clone has just a few counts. The chain is built from TRBV30 and TRBJ1-1; D ambiguous. Trimming removed 3 bases at V and 7 bases at J, with 15 bases between. This CDR3 has 13 residues. Germline CDR1 GTSNPN, CDR2 SVGIG (reference sequence). DNA of the CDR3: TGTGCCTGGAGCGACCCCCGATACAGTGAAGCTTTCTTT. It translates to CAWSDPRYSEAFF.

V and J are TRBV9 and TRBJ1-1, with no clear D. This CDR3 spans 15 amino acids. The V gene's germline CDR1 is SGDLS and CDR2 YYNGEE. V was trimmed by 4 bases and J by 0 bases, leaving 13 bases between them. CDR3 nucleotide sequence: TGTGCCAGCAGCCCCCGGGAGAGAATGAACACTGAAGCTTTCTTT. Protein product: CASSPRERMNTEAFF.

The J gene is TRBJ2-3, the V gene TRBV9; 7 bases map to TRBD1. J gave up 2 bases and V 3 bases, and 21 bases lay outside the gene matches. The germline gives CDR1 SGDLS, CDR2 YYNGEE. The CDR3 extends over 20 amino acids. The CDR3 spells CASSGNRGQGSYIYTDTQYF. The DNA of the CDR3 is TGTGCCAGCAGCGGGAACAGGGGCCAAGGTTCCTATATTTACACAGATACGCAGTATTTT. Using reference TRBV9 and TRBJ2-3 for the parts outside the CDR3, the full variable domain is DSGVTQTPKHLITATGQRVTLRCSPRSGDLSVYWYQQSLDQGLQFLIQYYNGEERAKGNILERFSAQQFPDLHSELNLSSLELGDSALYFCASSGNRGQGSYIYTDTQYFGPGTRLTVL.

The V call is TRBV7-3, the J call TRBJ1-1; no clear D. The V end lost 5 bases, the J end lost 7 bases, and 14 bases lay between the germline ends. CDR3 length: 13 amino acids. CDR1 and CDR2 from the germline V gene are SGHTA and FQGTGA. Written as DNA, the CDR3 is TGTGCCAGCAGCGTTTCGGGCGGGTTTGAAGCTTTCTTT. Its translation: CASSVSGGFEAFF.

The CDR3: CASTPPAGILRGLDNKQFF. The DNA of the CDR3 is TGCGCCAGCACCCCACCTGCGGGGATCCTTAGGGGCCTCGATAACAAGCAGTTCTTC. The chain combines TRBV5-1 with TRBJ2-1; the D gene is possibly TRBD2 (6 bases). Germline V gene data show CDR1 as SGHRS and CDR2 as YFSETQ. With 6 bases removed from V and 11 bases from J, the gap between germline ends came to 36 bases. The CDR3 spans 19 residues.

CDR3 bases: TGTGCCAGCAGCACAGGGGGATTAGAGACCCAGTACTTC. Amino acids: CASSTGGLETQYF. This chain joins TRBV21-1 and TRBJ2-5; TRBD1, the D gene given by the table, was not confirmed from the DNA. TRBV21-1 is shown as a pseudogene. The CDR3 contains 13 residues.

This clone was counted once. The chain carries TRBV29-1 and TRBJ2-7; 12 bases match TRBD2. CDR1 and CDR2 (germline): SQVTM, ANQGSEA. With V trimmed by 4 bases and J by 11 bases, 9 bases remained unmatched. The CDR3 loop spans 13 amino acids. The CDR3 DNA reads as TGCAGCGTTGGGCCGGGACTAGCGGGTCGAAAGTACTTC. This codes for CSVGPGLAGRKYF.

This CDR3 reads CASSPPLRTEKLFF. The CDR3 bases are TGCGCCAGCAGCCCGCCCCTGAGGACTGAAAAACTGTTTTTT. The chain links TRBV4-1 to TRBJ1-4; no clear D. Trimming stripped 4 bases from V and 7 bases from J, with 13 bases between. CDR1 is MGHRA and CDR2 is YSYEKL in the germline V gene. The CDR3 spans 14 residues.

As for this clone: Because the CDR3's place on the DNA is in doubt, the DNA is left out and the CDR3 is given as listed by TCRdb. CDR3 sequence reads: CAWSVGQGASLGYF. The genes are TRBV30 and TRBJ2-7; the DNA was not compared with TRBD1, the D call given in the table. CDR1 and CDR2 (germline): GTSNPN, SVGIG (reference sequence). With termini counted, the CDR3 has 14 amino acids.

On this clone: In the same sample, other DNA sequences code for this CDR3. The chain links TRBV5-1 to TRBJ2-2; 11 bases are shared with TRBD1. CDR1 is SGHRS and CDR2 is YFSETQ in the germline V gene. The CDR3 length is 15 residues. Germline trimming cut 2 bases from V and 4 bases from J; bases unmatched to any gene: 1. The CDR3 sequence is CASSFGTGGTGELFF. DNA for the CDR3: TGCGCCAGCAGCTTCGGGACAGGGGGCACCGGGGAGCTGTTTTTT.

This clone has ten or more counts. V gene TRBV18 combines with J gene TRBJ2-7, with unresolved D. The germline V and J ends were trimmed by 2 bases and 2 bases, with 13 bases remaining between them. Germline CDR1 and CDR2: KGHSH and LQKENI. CDR3 length equals 15 residues. In DNA form, the CDR3 reads TGTGCCAGCTCACCAGTGGACGGAACGGCCTACGAGCAGTACTTC. Encoded protein: CASSPVDGTAYEQYF.

The rearrangement joins TRBV5-1 to TRBJ2-2; 9 nucleotides line up with TRBD1. The CDR3 contains 21 residues. Germline CDR1 SGHRS, CDR2 YFSETQ. V shed 3 bases and J 1 base; nucleotides not matched to a gene: 19. In DNA, the CDR3 is TGCGCCAGCAGCTGGGCCGGGACAGGGAACCATCTGATAGGGAACACCGGGGAGCTGTTTTTT. Encoded protein: CASSWAGTGNHLIGNTGELFF.

This clone was detected only once. The same CDR3 can be traced to other DNA sequences in this sample. The gene calls are TRBV28 and TRBJ2-7; D is unresolved. V gave up 2 bases and J gave up 1 base, with 3 bases separating them. CDR3 length equals 12 residues. Germline V gives CDR1 MDHEN, CDR2 SYDVKM. CDR3 protein: CASSLKSYEQYF. The DNA of the CDR3 is TGTGCCAGCAGTTTAAAGTCCTACGAGCAGTACTTC.

The rearrangement joins TRBV5-1 to TRBJ1-1; TRBD1 matches at 9 bases. The V segment lost 3 bases and the J segment 4 bases; nucleotides outside the gene matches: 7. The CDR3 is made up of 15 amino acids. The germline CDR1 and CDR2 sequences are SGHRS and YFSETQ. The CDR3 loop reads CASSYGQGYFTEAFF. The DNA for the CDR3 is TGCGCCAGCAGCTACGGACAGGGGTATTTCACTGAAGCTTTCTTT.

DNA for the CDR3: TGCAGCGTTGTTGGGGTGGAATCTGGGGCCAACGTCCTGACTTTC. The encoded protein is CSVVGVESGANVLTF. The chain uses TRBV29-1 and TRBJ2-6, with D hard to call. This CDR3 is built from 15 residues. Trimming removed 4 bases from V and 1 base from J, with 11 bases in between. Germline values: CDR1 SQVTM, CDR2 ANQGSEA.

The rearrangement uses TRBV6-6 and TRBJ1-2, with D tentatively TRBD1 (5 bases). The CDR3 is 13 amino acids. Per germline, CDR1 MNHNY and CDR2 SVGAGI (reference sequence). V was shortened by 5 bases and J by 3 bases, with 10 bases between the two germline ends. CDR3 DNA sequence: TGTGCCAGCAGTCCCGGGACGGACTATGGCTACACCTTC. This gives the protein CASSPGTDYGYTF.

This rearrangement joins TRBV5-4 to TRBJ2-3; the D gene is possibly TRBD2 (6 bases). V dropped 2 bases and J dropped 6 bases, with 13 bases sitting between them. The CDR3 consists of 14 residues. The V gene's germline CDR1 is SGHNT and CDR2 YYREEE (reference sequence). This CDR3 is CASSLKKEGDTQYF. CDR3 in DNA: TGTGCCAGCAGCTTAAAGAAGGAGGGTGATACGCAGTATTTT.

The chain joins TRBV7-3 to TRBJ2-7; D is tentatively TRBD1 or TRBD2 (6 bases each). The CDR3 consists of 15 residues. V was clipped by 4 bases and J by 9 bases, with 22 bases between them. Germline V CDR1 and CDR2: SGHTA, FQGTGA. The CDR3 nucleotides are TGTGCCAGCAGCTCCGAGGGGGGCTATAACTCCCGGCAGTACTTC. This codes for CASSSEGGYNSRQYF. Together with reference TRBV7-3 and TRBJ2-7, the CDR3 gives the full variable domain: GAGVSQTPSNKVTEKGKYVELRCDPISGHTALYWYRQSLGQGPEFLIYFQGTGAADDSGLPNDRFFAVRPEGSVSTLKIQRTERGDSAVYLCASSSEGGYNSRQYFGPGTRLTVT.

The V call is TRBV5-4, the J call TRBJ2-3, with TRBD2 identical over 12 bases. Losses at the gene ends were 4 bases for V and 1 base for J; bases not matched to a gene: 10. Per the germline V gene, CDR1 is SGHNT and CDR2 is YYREEE (reference sequence). This CDR3 is built from 18 residues. The DNA for the CDR3 is TGTGCCAGCAGCCCCGGGACTAGCGGGCCCCTCGGCACAGATACGCAGTATTTT. It translates to CASSPGTSGPLGTDTQYF.

The gene calls are TRBV11-2 and TRBJ1-1, with D perhaps TRBD1 (5 bases). V lost 3 bases to trimming and J lost 0 bases, with 8 bases between them. The length of the CDR3 is 14 residues. The germline V gene has CDR1 SGHAT and CDR2 FQNNGV. The CDR3 region is CASSFRQLNTEAFF. Written as DNA, the CDR3 is TGTGCCAGCAGCTTTAGACAGCTGAACACTGAAGCTTTCTTT.

This clone was observed once. The sample has other DNA sequences that encode this CDR3 too. The genes are TRBV4-2 and TRBJ2-3; D uncertain. The CDR3 contains 13 residues. In germline, CDR1 is LGHNA, CDR2 YNFKEQ. V shed 0 bases and J shed 5 bases, with 6 bases lying between them. The CDR3 DNA sequence: TGTGCCAGCAGCCAAGATCCCCGAGATACGCAGTATTTT. This encodes CASSQDPRDTQYF.